Below are 3 T cell receptor beta chains sequenced from a single sample in a study of T-cell memory formation after mild COVID-19. A single record per CDR3 protein comes from TCRdb applying MiXCR to the 5' RACE reads. The data show fewer than 700,000 distinct CDR3 sequences, with about a sixth seen just once and 12% held by the top ten. The sequenced material came from PBMCs or a T cell subset sorted from them (not recorded which). These receptors originate from an adult woman who had mild COVID-19 (a few samples of this study predate the infection). Cell type and time point are not known.

Comments on this clonotype: The junction does not match germline at one end; this may be a read error. V and J are TRBV12-3 or TRBV12-4 and TRBJ1-1; 8 nucleotides agree with TRBD1. This CDR3 comprises 14 residues. Written as DNA, the CDR3 is TGTGCCAGCTGTTTTACAGGGGGTAAGGCTGAAGCTTTCTTT. As protein: CASCFTGGKAEAFF.

This clonotype showed up just a few times. The chain links TRBV6-5 to TRBJ1-4; no clear D. The V gene's germline CDR1 is MNHEY and CDR2 SVGAGI. Trimming shortened V by 5 bases and J by 7 bases, and 11 bases separated the two germline ends. The CDR3 runs to 13 residues. The CDR3 region is CASSLSWSEKLFF. CDR3 DNA sequence: TGTGCCAGCAGTCTTAGCTGGAGTGAAAAACTGTTTTTT.

The sample holds a few counts of this clonotype. V gene TRBV4-1 combines with J gene TRBJ2-1; D is possibly TRBD1 (6 bases). This CDR3 has 17 amino acids. CDR1 and CDR2 (germline): MGHRA, YSYEKL. V lost 0 bases and J lost 0, with 12 bases in between. DNA for the CDR3: TGCGCCAGCAGCCAAGACGTGTCAGGGGTCTCCTACAATGAGCAGTTCTTC. This codes for CASSQDVSGVSYNEQFF.